A selection of T cell receptor beta chains follows, all from one sample in a study of blood T cell repertoires in COVID-19. Produced via immunoSEQ multiplex PCR; TCRdb's table is partial and in-frame only. This table has about 110,000 clones, 55% to 75% appearing once. The sample consisted of peripheral blood. The receptors here all came from a woman aged 40 to 49 with acute or convalescent COVID-19. Each CDR3 is given with its conserved first and last residue. Each record gives: V gene, CDR3 protein.

>TRBV7-9
CASSLEGGANEQFF
>TRBV27
CASSLLGQPNQPQHF
>TRBV6-2/TRBV6-3
CASSHSGVRGVYEQYF
>TRBV5-5
CASSPGQGNYGYTF
>TRBV5-1
CASSYSGGVNTGELFF
>TRBV3-1/TRBV3-2
CASSQPSTNTEAFF
>TRBV27
CASKFGQGGYGYTF
>TRBV19
CASSIQGIGGSNQPQHF
>TRBV9
CASSVTSGGAKDTQYF
>TRBV9
CASTSGANVLTF
>TRBV24-1
CATSSETSSVQFF
>TRBV30
CAWTRGRDTQYF
>TRBV19
CASSVTGYNEQFF
>TRBV4-1
CASSQDRRGLAGPQETQYF
>TRBV6-1
CASSEAGAAEAFF
>TRBV18
CASSPRTDLNYGYTF
>TRBV6-5
CASSQGGTNEKLFF
>TRBV5-1
CASSLPTSGGAEETQYF
>TRBV7-2
CASSLEGTGVGYTF
>TRBV29-1
CSGGAEGDTQYF
>TRBV29-1
CSVTVVPGQGSANTGELFF
>TRBV5-1
CASSLSGGSGHNEQFF
>TRBV18
CASSEGPLEQYF
>TRBV28
CASSPGVPLHF
>TRBV6-2/TRBV6-3
CASSYGHLGNQPQHF
>TRBV5-1
CASSSGQNAGELFF
>TRBV6-1
CASSESTGSSYNSPLHF
>TRBV3-1/TRBV3-2
CASSPTGTTGNTIYF
>TRBV5-6
CASSLGEAGRKTQYF
>TRBV7-2
CASSIQEGSYEQYF
>TRBV2
CASTWWAGETQYF
>TRBV30
CAWNSGRQPQHF
>TRBV30
CAWSVGSGGGQETQYF
>TRBV10-3
CAISLGQGGNTIYF
>TRBV28
CASSSPGQGHEQYF
>TRBV6-5
CASRMTGWEAFF
>TRBV9
CASSAKQGVTEAFF
>TRBV5-1
CASSSRRSGGPLAGELFF
>TRBV3-1/TRBV3-2
CASSQVAGVGEKLFF
>TRBV5-1
CASSLGYGGSTDTQYF
>TRBV5-1
CASSLEPHRPLGSYNEQFF
>TRBV9
CASSVGGGPGAFF
>TRBV5-1
CASSLGANRALGYEQYF
>TRBV5-1
CASSLNTHSGANVLTF
>TRBV6-5
CASSAQGLAGGEQYF
>TRBV5-1
CASSLFRGQGAETQYF
>TRBV2
CASSLNGFSYEQYF